This T cell receptor (beta chain) was captured in a study of shared clonotypes between healthy human individuals. Study overall: Three plates each covered CD4 naive and memory; CD8 naive two, CD8 memory one.

With regard to this clone: What it binds is not known.

Naive CD8 cells lacked CD45RO and underwent positive selection for CCR7, leaving out terminally differentiated effector memory CD45RA+ cells. At a deep level, the assay was run. Only in-frame clones appear in the TCRdb table, and some are missing; sequencing was by immunoSEQ multiplex PCR. The sample records about 2 million clones, roughly 94% being singletons. Whole-study results and caveats: Researchers sampled blood only, noting tissue repertoires likely differ. The study found roughly 5% of naive CD4 clonotypes shared across a few donors.

Trimming cost V 3 bases and J 2 bases, with 14 bases left between them. CDR1 is SGDLS and CDR2 is YYNGEE in the germline V gene. The length of the CDR3 is 15 residues. The source of this sequence is a man between 18 and 29 years old in good health. The chain couples TRBV9 to TRBJ1-1; possibly TRBD1 for D (6 bases). The specimen was naive CD8+ T cells sorted from blood. CDR3 nucleotide sequence: TGTGCCAGCAGCGACGGGACACTGGAAAACACTGAAGCTTTCTTT. It is translated as CASSDGTLENTEAFF.